This T cell receptor beta chain was retrieved from a study of blood T cell repertoires in COVID-19. Background on the study: The United States, Italy and Spain were the sources of the acute and convalescent COVID-19 samples. PBMCs, B-cell-depleted T cells, or T cells provided the cDNA or gDNA that made up the material.

This clone was seen a single time. The protocol was immunoSEQ multiplex PCR, while the TCRdb copy is restricted to in-frame clones and leaves out a portion. The table has about 230,000 clones, approximately 90% seen once. Seattle cases were enrolled at active infection and followed longitudinally. The CDR3 runs 13 residues. Trimming took 5 bases from V and 1 from J, leaving 11 bases between them. The germline gives CDR1 GTSNPN, CDR2 SVGIG (reference sequence). Material for sequencing was peripheral blood. The chain uses TRBV30 and TRBJ1-1; no firm D call. The source of this sequence is a man aged 45-65 years with COVID-19, enrolled during active disease. The CDR3 sequence is CAWQTQPNTEAFF. The CDR3 coding sequence is TGTGCCTGGCAGACACAGCCGAACACTGAAGCTTTCTTT. The full variable domain, with the rest looked up from reference TRBV30 and TRBJ1-1, is SQTIHQWPATLVQPVGSPLSLECTVEGTSNPNLYWYRQAAGRGLQLLFYSVGIGQISSEVPQNLSASRPQDRQFILSSKKLLLSDSGFYLCAWQTQPNTEAFFGQGTRLTVV.